This T cell receptor beta chain was observed in a study of T cells expressing NK-cell markers. For the study at large: Just one sequenced donor of eight was HCMV-seronegative, while seven were seropositive.

CDR3 size: 17 residues. The germline V gene has CDR1 SQVTM and CDR2 ANQGSEA. Turning to this clonotype: The antigen is undetermined.

TCR beta cDNA was made by 5'RACE template switching with UMIs. TCRdb re-called the 5' RACE reads and catalogs CDR3 proteins one per entry, DNA excluded. Its table records more than 400,000 distinct CDR3 sequences. The study, taken as a whole, reports: Whether expanded NKG2C-expressing T cell clones recognize HCMV is unknown. Dominance of the CD3+CD56-NKG2C+ fraction by these clonotypes also held in a handful of donors.

Sequencing used blood T cells: a sorted CD56 or NKG2C T cell subset, CD4+ or CD8+ T cells, or bulk PBMC T cells (not recorded which). The sequence was obtained from a woman between 18 and 75 years old in good health. This chain links TRBV29-1 with TRBJ2-1. CDR3 residues: CSVEDRHRRNSYNEQFF.